Below, 19 T cell receptor beta chains from the same sample are listed, as sequenced in a study of pediatric ulcerative colitis. Clones were sequenced by immunoSEQ multiplex PCR, and TCRdb holds only the in-frame ones, with some missing. The profile shows about 36,000 clones, less than 85% of them singletons. Sequencing used blood. The receptors were gathered from a girl aged 10 to 17 with moderate ulcerative colitis.

V usage is TRBV19 and J usage is TRBJ2-7, with 7 bases identical to TRBD1. CDR1 LNHDA and CDR2 SQIVND come from the germline V gene (reference sequence). The CDR3 has 15 amino acids. V gave up 5 bases and J gave up 2 bases; unmatched junction bases: 9. The CDR3 bases are TGTGCCAGTAGTCTCGGGACAGACCCTACCTACGAGCAGTACTTC. Translating gives CASSLGTDPTYEQYF.

By frequency in the sample, this clone is medium-sized. The chain joins TRBV25-1 to TRBJ2-3; D is undetermined. This CDR3 spans 11 amino acids. Trimming stripped 3 bases from V and 6 bases from J, with 4 bases between. The germline gives CDR1 MGHDK, CDR2 SYGVNS. CDR3 coding DNA: TGTGCCAGCAGTGATTCCGATACGCAGTATTTT. The encoded protein is CASSDSDTQYF.

J is TRBJ1-3 and V is TRBV4-1, with D unclear. Germline CDR1 and CDR2: MGHRA and YSYEKL. This CDR3 is 14 amino acids long. The germline V and J ends were trimmed by 1 base and 4 bases, with 8 bases remaining between them. The CDR3 spells CASSQVSLGNTIYF. The CDR3 DNA sequence: TGCGCCAGCAGCCAAGTAAGTCTCGGAAACACCATATATTTT.

The chain joins TRBV7-2 to TRBJ1-5, with D hard to call. This CDR3 spans 15 amino acids. V lost 3 bases, J lost 0 bases, and 9 bases lay in between. CDR1 is SGHTA, CDR2 FQGNSA, per germline. In DNA, the CDR3 is TGTGCCAGCAGCTTGATTTCGGGTAGCAATCAGCCCCAGCATTTT. This encodes CASSLISGSNQPQHF.

The J gene is TRBJ2-1, the V gene TRBV4-3; tentatively, D is TRBD2 (5 bases). Trimming shortened V by 8 bases and J by 6 bases, and 17 bases separated the two germline ends. CDR1 is LGHNA and CDR2 is YSLEER in the germline V gene. This CDR3 is 14 amino acids long. The CDR3 loop reads CASSRVVGPNEQFF. DNA for the CDR3: TGCGCCAGCTCGCGGGTGGTGGGTCCCAATGAGCAGTTCTTC.

This sequence joins TRBV7-8 and TRBJ2-2, with a weak D call TRBD2 (5 bases). The CDR3 has 15 amino acids. Germline V gene lookup returns CDR1 SGHVS and CDR2 FQNEAQ. V was clipped by 1 base and J by 4 bases, with 10 bases between them. The CDR3 loop is CASSLGARGTGELFF. CDR3 in DNA: TGTGCCAGCAGCTTAGGGGCACGGGGCACCGGGGAGCTGTTTTTT.

J is TRBJ1-5 and V is TRBV7-8; 8 bases fit TRBD1. Germline assignment: CDR1 SGHVS and CDR2 FQNEAQ. The CDR3 totals 18 residues. V gave up 5 bases and J gave up 0 bases; unmatched junction bases: 12. CDR3 bases: TGTGCCAGCAGCCGACAGGGGTTGGGAGGCTATAGCAATCAGCCCCAGCATTTT. Residues: CASSRQGLGGYSNQPQHF. Supplemented by reference TRBV7-8 and TRBJ1-5, the full variable domain reads GAGVSQSPRYKVAKRGQDVALRCDPISGHVSLFWYQQALGQGPEFLTYFQNEAQLDKSGLPSDRFFAERPEGSVSTLKIQRTQQEDSAVYLCASSRQGLGGYSNQPQHFGDGTRLSIL.

The genes are TRBV27 and TRBJ2-2; TRBD2 might be the D (6 bases). The CDR3 extends over 13 amino acids. V shed 6 bases and J shed 3 bases, with 8 bases lying between them. CDR1 MNHEY and CDR2 SMNVEV come from the germline V gene (reference sequence). CDR3 in amino acids: CASSWGDTGELFF. Here the CDR3 DNA reads TGTGCCAGCAGCTGGGGGGACACCGGGGAGCTGTTTTTT.

The chain uses TRBV6-5 and TRBJ2-3; 7 bases line up with TRBD2. Germline V lookup: CDR1 MNHEY, CDR2 SVGAGI. The CDR3 spans 13 residues. The V gene end was trimmed by 6 bases and the J gene end by 1 base; junction bases not matched to a gene: 1. CDR3 in amino acids: CASRLAGTDTQYF. CDR3 bases: TGTGCCAGCAGGCTAGCGGGCACAGATACGCAGTATTTT.

This chain links TRBV7-6 with TRBJ2-7, with a possible D match to TRBD2 (6 bases). Per the germline V gene, CDR1 is SGHVS and CDR2 is FNYEAQ. The CDR3 sequence is 12 residues long. Trimming removed 5 bases from V and 3 bases from J, with 8 bases in between. The CDR3 DNA reads TGTGCCAGCAGCCCGCGGGGCTACGAGCAGTACTTC. Residues: CASSPRGYEQYF.

This clone was picked up one time. This chain's CDR3 is CASSTSNQETQYF. The CDR3 DNA reads TGTGCCAGCAGCACGTCCAACCAAGAGACCCAGTACTTC. The genes are TRBV6-1 and TRBJ2-5, with D uncertain. The V end was cut by 6 bases, the J end by 0 bases, with 8 bases between. In germline, CDR1 is MNHNS, CDR2 SASEGT. This CDR3 region has 13 residues.

In its sample, this clone was seen once. J is TRBJ1-1 and V is TRBV19, with D possibly TRBD1 on 5 matching bases. This CDR3 has 13 amino acids. CDR1 and CDR2 from the germline V gene are LNHDA and SQIVND (reference sequence). The ends were cut back, 9 bases at V and 1 base at J, with 12 bases in the middle. The CDR3 reads CASRGRGNTEAFF. For the CDR3, the DNA is TGTGCCAGCCGGGGGAGGGGGAACACTGAAGCTTTCTTT.

This rearrangement joins TRBV5-1 to TRBJ1-5, with D possibly TRBD1 on 5 matching bases. Germline CDR1 and CDR2: SGHRS and YFSETQ. V shed 4 bases and J shed 3 bases, with 14 bases lying between them. The CDR3 consists of 15 residues. The DNA for the CDR3 is TGCGCCAGCAGCCAGCATGGGGGGACCAATCAGCCCCAGCATTTT. It yields the protein CASSQHGGTNQPQHF.

This rearrangement joins TRBV19 to TRBJ1-2, with 10 bases aligning to TRBD1. V lost 6 bases and J lost 4; bases outside the gene matches: 8. Germline CDR1 and CDR2: LNHDA and SQIVND (reference sequence). The CDR3 totals 15 residues. The CDR3 region is CASRLGQGDAYGYTF. In DNA form, the CDR3 reads TGTGCCAGTAGGCTTGGACAGGGGGACGCCTATGGCTACACCTTC.

This clone was observed once. The chain couples TRBV28 to TRBJ1-2; D is uncertain. Trimming removed 3 bases from V and 7 bases from J, with 15 bases in between. From germline, CDR1 is MDHEN and CDR2 SYDVKM. The CDR3 has 14 residues. CDR3 region: CASSFLDPGSGYTF. CDR3 DNA sequence: TGTGCCAGCAGTTTCTTGGACCCCGGGAGTGGCTACACCTTC.

As regards this clone: This sample also contains other DNA sequences that code for the same CDR3. The J gene is TRBJ2-7, the V gene TRBV14, with D possibly matching TRBD1 (5 bases). Trimming pared 4 bases from V and 2 bases from J, leaving 12 bases between. The germline gives CDR1 SGHDN, CDR2 FVKESK. The CDR3 sequence is 14 residues long. The CDR3 bases are TGTGCCAGCAGCCTCGGGCAGGGAACCTACGAGCAGTACTTC. Translation: CASSLGQGTYEQYF.

The chain carries TRBV28 and TRBJ1-4; 12 nucleotides agree with TRBD1. The germline CDR1 and CDR2 sequences are MDHEN and SYDVKM. Trimming cost V 6 bases and J 6 bases; bases outside gene matches: 2. This CDR3 has 14 residues. This CDR3 reads CASRGQGAHEKLFF. The CDR3 DNA reads as TGTGCCAGCAGGGGACAGGGGGCTCATGAAAAACTGTTTTTT.

The gene calls are TRBV6-5 and TRBJ2-1; the match to TRBD1 covers 9 bases. After removal of 8 bases from V and 9 bases from J, the junction contained 14 bases not matched to a gene. The CDR3 loop spans 15 amino acids. Germline V CDR1 and CDR2: MNHEY, SVGAGI. The CDR3 DNA reads TGTGCCAGCGGCTCCGGGACAGGGATCCCGATTGAGCAGTTCTTC. It specifies CASGSGTGIPIEQFF.

V and J are TRBV27 and TRBJ2-5; 9 bases fit TRBD1. Unmatched junction bases numbered 8, after V lost 6 bases and J lost 3 bases. The germline gives CDR1 MNHEY, CDR2 SMNVEV (reference sequence). The CDR3 is made up of 15 amino acids. In DNA form, the CDR3 reads TGTGCCAGCAGAGGCCGGGACAGGGTGGAAGAGACCCAGTACTTC. Translated, it gives CASRGRDRVEETQYF.